The clone carrying this T cell receptor beta chain was recorded once. In the original workflow: The authors estimated nucleated cell counts from reference gene primer amplification. The method was immunoSEQ multiplex PCR; TCRdb's version includes in-frame clones alone and lacks a portion of them. The V and J calls and clone size are taken from that table; D and trimming were inferred from the DNA. The sample carries 100,000 to 150,000 clones, around 87% recorded once. This record belongs to a study of blood T cell repertoires in COVID-19. The CDR3 totals 13 residues. In germline, CDR1 is LNHDA, CDR2 SQIVND (reference sequence). Deletions cut 5 bases from V and 5 bases from J, with 11 bases between.

This clonotype was sampled from a woman in her sixties or seventies with acute or convalescent COVID-19. What was sequenced was peripheral blood. This chain uses TRBV19 with TRBJ2-3; the D gene is possibly TRBD2 (5 bases). CDR3 bases: TGTGCCAGTAGTGCTATTGGAGGAGATACGCAGTATTTT. Protein sequence: CASSAIGGDTQYF.